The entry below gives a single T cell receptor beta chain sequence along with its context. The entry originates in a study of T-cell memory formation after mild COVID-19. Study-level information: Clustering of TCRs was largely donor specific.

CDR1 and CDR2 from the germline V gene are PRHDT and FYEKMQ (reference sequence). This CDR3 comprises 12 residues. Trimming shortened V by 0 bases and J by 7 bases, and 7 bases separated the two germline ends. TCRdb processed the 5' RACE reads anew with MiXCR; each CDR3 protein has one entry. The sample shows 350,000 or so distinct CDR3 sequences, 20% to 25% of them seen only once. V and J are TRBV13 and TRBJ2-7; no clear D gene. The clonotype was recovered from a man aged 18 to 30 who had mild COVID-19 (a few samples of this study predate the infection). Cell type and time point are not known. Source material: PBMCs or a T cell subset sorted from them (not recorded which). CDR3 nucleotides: TGTGCCAGCAGCTTAGGTGTGAGGGAGCAGTACTTC. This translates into CASSLGVREQYF.